This TCR beta chain was documented in a study of cytomegalovirus exposure and HLA in healthy donors. As for the study in general: Drawn from HLA-typed donors, approximately 85 million unique TCRs were held in an early data release.

The study, taken as a whole, reports: A later analysis found common viral pathogens apparently linked to several of the most significant clusters.

Worth noting for this clone: The antigen is unknown.

CDR1 and CDR2 (germline): MDHEN, SYDVKM. This CDR3 has 16 amino acids. Losses at the gene ends were 6 bases for V and 3 bases for J; bases not matched to a gene: 10. The study ran its PCR with 60 Vbeta and 13 Jbeta primers. Assay: immunoSEQ multiplex PCR; the TCRdb copy retains only in-frame clones and omits some. This sample has 110,000 or so clones; roughly four fifths occur once, and the top ten carry around 2.3%. Healthy bone marrow donors made up the cohort. Sequenced sample: PBMCs. This sequence originates from a young woman in good health and CMV-seronegative. The chain couples TRBV28 to TRBJ1-5, with 8 bases aligning to TRBD1. CDR3 sequence (DNA): TGTGCCAGCAGAACCGCCGGGACAGGCGCCAATCAGCCCCAGCATTTT. Translation: CASRTAGTGANQPQHF.